This T cell receptor (beta chain) was identified in a study of T cell repertoires in cytomegalovirus infection. Study-level information: Based on public TCR beta signatures, there were indications of CMV infection and of a matching HLA type.

The CDR3 has 16 amino acids. From germline, CDR1 is KGHSH and CDR2 LQKENI. V gave up 4 bases and J gave up 2 bases; unmatched junction bases: 7. To note about this clonotype: The antigen remains unidentified.

TCRdb reprocessed the reads via MiXCR and lists one record per CDR3 protein. Of approximately 150,000 distinct CDR3 sequences listed, about a fifth are singletons. Study-level results: Pooled public TCR beta family frequency picked out CMV carriers with the relevant HLA. HLA-C-restricted CMV clonotypes gave the most frequent clonotype in two of eight donors.

The chain uses TRBV18 and TRBJ2-3; 9 positions agree with TRBD1. Here the sequenced sample was CD8+ T cells from cultured PBMCs, taken from culture after CMV antigen stimulation. The TCR originated in a human donor in good health (CMV status not recorded). Some clones in this sample may be carry-over from other donors' samples. This chain's CDR3 is CASSRVGTGPTDTQYF. In nucleotides, the CDR3 is TGTGCCAGCTCACGCGTAGGGACAGGGCCCACAGATACGCAGTATTTT.